This T cell receptor (beta chain) was captured by sequencing in a study of T-cell reconstitution after alpha-beta-depleted transplantation in children. Study-level points and caveats: There were reportedly several hundred expanded graft clones from which alpha-beta T cells came about two months after transplant. High day-60 TCRbeta diversity in some patients came from surviving recipient T cells and thymic progenitors. A year had passed since transplant, and T-cell counts and diversity by then came mostly from newly produced T cells.

As for this clonotype: Antigen: not known.

Unique molecular identifiers were built into the TCRbeta library. Each CDR3 protein gets one entry after TCRdb re-called the PCR reads with MiXCR. The sample carries 700,000 to 850,000 distinct CDR3 sequences, 15% to 20% recorded once. The sample consisted of PBMCs, mostly from graft donor cells, taken 360 days after TCRalphabeta/CD19-depleted stem cell transplant. This TCR came from a male patient younger than 18 who had a stem cell transplant for acute lymphoblastic leukemia, so the T cells may come from the graft donor.

CDR3 residues: CASRLIRTDTQYF. CDR3 DNA: TGCGCCAGCAGATTGATCCGAACAGATACGCAGTATTTT. The J gene is TRBJ2-3, the V gene TRBV5-1; D gene ambiguous. CDR1 SGHRS and CDR2 YFSETQ come from the germline V gene. V lost 5 bases, J lost 3 bases, and 10 bases lay in between. The CDR3 consists of 13 residues. The full variable domain, rest sourced from reference TRBV5-1 and TRBJ2-3, is KAGVTQTPRYLIKTRGQQVTLSCSPISGHRSVSWYQQTPGQGLQFLFEYFSETQRNKGNFPGRFSGRQFSNSRSEMNVSTLELGDSALYLCASRLIRTDTQYFGPGTRLTVL.